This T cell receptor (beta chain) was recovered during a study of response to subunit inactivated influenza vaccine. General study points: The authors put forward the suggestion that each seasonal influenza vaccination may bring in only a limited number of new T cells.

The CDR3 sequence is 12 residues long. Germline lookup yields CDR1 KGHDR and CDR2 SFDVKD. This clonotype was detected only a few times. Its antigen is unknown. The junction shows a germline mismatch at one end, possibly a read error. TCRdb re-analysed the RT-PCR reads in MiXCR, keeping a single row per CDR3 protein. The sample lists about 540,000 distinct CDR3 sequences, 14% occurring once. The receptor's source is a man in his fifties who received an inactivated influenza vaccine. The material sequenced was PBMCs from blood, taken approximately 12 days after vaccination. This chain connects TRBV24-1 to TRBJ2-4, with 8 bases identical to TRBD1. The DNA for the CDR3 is TGTGCCACCAGTGGTACGACAGGGGTGGGGGACTTC. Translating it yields CATSGTTGVGDF.